This TCR beta chain came from a study of T cell repertoires in cytomegalovirus infection. The germline CDR1 and CDR2 sequences are LGHNT and FRNRAP. The V gene end was trimmed by 3 bases and the J gene end by 3 bases; junction bases not matched to a gene: 7. This CDR3 is 15 amino acids long. TCRdb recomputed calls from the reads with MiXCR, one row per CDR3 protein. The table records roughly 350,000 distinct CDR3 sequences, around a third of them present only once. This clonotype was counted between two and nine times. Its matching antigen is unknown. The rearrangement uses TRBV12-5 and TRBJ1-1; 7 bases are shared with TRBD1. This sample comprised cultured PBMCs, obtained from culture after CMV antigen stimulation. This sequence originates from a human donor in good health (CMV status not recorded). Some clones in this sample may be carry-over from other donors' samples. The CDR3 nucleotides are TGTGCTAGTGGTTTCTTTGGAACAGGGGACACTGAAGCTTTCTTT. It codes for CASGFFGTGDTEAFF.